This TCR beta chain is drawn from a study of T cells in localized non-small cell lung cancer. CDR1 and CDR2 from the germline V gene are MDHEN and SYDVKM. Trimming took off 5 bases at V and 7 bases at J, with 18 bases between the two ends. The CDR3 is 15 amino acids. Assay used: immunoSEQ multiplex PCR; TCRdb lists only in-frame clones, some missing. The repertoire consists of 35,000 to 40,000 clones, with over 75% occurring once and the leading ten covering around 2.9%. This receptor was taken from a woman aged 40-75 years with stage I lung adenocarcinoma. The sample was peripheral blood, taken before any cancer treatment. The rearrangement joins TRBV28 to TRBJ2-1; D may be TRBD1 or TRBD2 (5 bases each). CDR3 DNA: TGTGCCAGCAGTCCCGGGACCACCCTTCGGAATGAGCAGTTCTTC. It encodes CASSPGTTLRNEQFF.